Sequencing of this T cell receptor beta chain was carried out in a study of blood T cell repertoires in COVID-19. About the study: Sites across the United States, Italy and Spain contributed samples from acute and convalescent COVID-19. Nucleic acid was either cDNA or gDNA, and it came from T cells, B-cell-depleted T cells, or PBMCs.

Per germline, CDR1 SGHNT and CDR2 YYREEE (reference sequence). Trimming pared 3 bases from V and 6 bases from J, leaving 8 bases between. This CDR3 has 12 amino acids. TCRdb's table, derived via immunoSEQ multiplex PCR, lists solely in-frame clones and lacks some. The sample gives approximately 190,000 clones, 84% of which show up once; around 3.1% is in the top ten. The source material was PBMCs or T cells enriched from blood (not recorded which). The chain uses TRBV5-4 and TRBJ2-3, with D unclear. The TCR originated in a woman in her 30s who had been exposed to COVID-19. For the CDR3, the DNA is TGTGCCAGCAGCTCCATCCAGGATACGCAGTATTTT. Its protein product is CASSSIQDTQYF.